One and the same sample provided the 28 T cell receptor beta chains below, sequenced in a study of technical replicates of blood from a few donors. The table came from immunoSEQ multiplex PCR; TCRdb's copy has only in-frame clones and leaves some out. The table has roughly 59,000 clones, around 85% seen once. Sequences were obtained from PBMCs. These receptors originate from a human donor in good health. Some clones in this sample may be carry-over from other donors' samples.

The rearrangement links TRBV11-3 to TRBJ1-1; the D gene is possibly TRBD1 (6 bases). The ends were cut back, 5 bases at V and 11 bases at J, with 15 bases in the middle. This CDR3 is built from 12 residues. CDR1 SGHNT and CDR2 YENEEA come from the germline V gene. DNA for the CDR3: TGTGCCAGCAGCGGAGAGACAGGTTTGGCTTTCTTT. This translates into CASSGETGLAFF.

The CDR3 spells CASSPGGSYNEQFF. DNA for the CDR3: TGCGCCAGCAGCCCAGGGGGCTCCTACAATGAGCAGTTCTTC. The chain is built from TRBV5-1 and TRBJ2-1, with TRBD1 matching 7 bases. The CDR3 consists of 14 residues. Germline loops: CDR1 SGHRS, CDR2 YFSETQ. After removal of 4 bases from V and 0 bases from J, the junction contained 1 base not matched to a gene.

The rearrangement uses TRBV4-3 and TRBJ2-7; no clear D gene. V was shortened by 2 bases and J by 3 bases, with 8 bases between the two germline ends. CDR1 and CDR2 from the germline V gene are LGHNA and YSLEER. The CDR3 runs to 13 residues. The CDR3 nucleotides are TGCGCCAGCAGCCAACGCGCCTACTACGAGCAGTACTTC. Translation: CASSQRAYYEQYF.

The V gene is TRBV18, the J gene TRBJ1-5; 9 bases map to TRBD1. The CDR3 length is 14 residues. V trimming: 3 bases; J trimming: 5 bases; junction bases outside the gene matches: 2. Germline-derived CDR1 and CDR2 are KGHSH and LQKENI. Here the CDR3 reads CASSPGQGYQPQHF. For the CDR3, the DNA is TGTGCCAGCTCACCGGGACAGGGTTATCAGCCCCAGCATTTT.

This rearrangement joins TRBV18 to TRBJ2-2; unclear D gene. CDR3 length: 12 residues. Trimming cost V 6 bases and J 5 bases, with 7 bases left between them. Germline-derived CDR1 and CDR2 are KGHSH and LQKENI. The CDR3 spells CASSDGTGELFF. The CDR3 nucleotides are TGTGCCAGCTCTGACGGGACCGGGGAGCTGTTTTTT.

The CDR3 reads CASSTLTTGLYGYTF. Here the CDR3 DNA reads TGTGCCAGCAGCACCCTCACGACAGGCCTCTATGGCTACACCTTC. V usage is TRBV7-9 and J usage is TRBJ1-2, with D possibly TRBD1 on 6 matching bases. Germline CDR1 reads SEHNR; CDR2 reads FQNEAQ (reference sequence). V was clipped by 5 bases and J by 4 bases, with 17 bases between them. The CDR3 length is 15 residues.

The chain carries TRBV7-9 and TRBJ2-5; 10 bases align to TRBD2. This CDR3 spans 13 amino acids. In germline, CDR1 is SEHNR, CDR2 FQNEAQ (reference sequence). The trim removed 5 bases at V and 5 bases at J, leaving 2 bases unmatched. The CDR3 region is CASSRGLAETQYF. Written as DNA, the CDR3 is TGTGCCAGCAGCCGGGGACTAGCGGAGACCCAGTACTTC. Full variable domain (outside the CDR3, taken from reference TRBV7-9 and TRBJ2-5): DTGVSQNPRHKITKRGQNVTFRCDPISEHNRLYWYRQTLGQGPEFLTYFQNEAQLEKSRLLSDRFSAERPKGSFSTLEIQRTEQGDSAMYLCASSRGLAETQYFGPGTRLLVL.

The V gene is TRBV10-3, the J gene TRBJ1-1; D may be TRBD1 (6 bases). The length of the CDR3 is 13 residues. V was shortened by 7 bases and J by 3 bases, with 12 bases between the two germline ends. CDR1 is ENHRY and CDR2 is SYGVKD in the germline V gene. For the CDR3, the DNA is TGTGCCATCACTGGGGGGGCAGACACTGAAGCTTTCTTT. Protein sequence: CAITGGADTEAFF.

Here the CDR3 reads CASSPRGAYEQYF. The CDR3 coding sequence is TGTGCCAGCAGCCCGCGGGGGGCATACGAGCAGTACTTC. This chain links TRBV7-6 with TRBJ2-7; 8 bases map to TRBD2. The germline V gene encodes CDR1 SGHVS and CDR2 FNYEAQ. This CDR3 spans 13 amino acids. The J segment lost 4 bases and the V segment lost 5 bases, leaving 4 bases of the junction unmatched. Using reference TRBV7-6 and TRBJ2-7 for the parts outside the CDR3, the full variable domain is GAGVSQSPRYKVTKRGQDVALRCDPISGHVSLYWYRQALGQGPEFLTYFNYEAQQDKSGLPNDRFSAERPEGSISTLTIQRTEQRDSAMYRCASSPRGAYEQYFGPGTRLTVT.

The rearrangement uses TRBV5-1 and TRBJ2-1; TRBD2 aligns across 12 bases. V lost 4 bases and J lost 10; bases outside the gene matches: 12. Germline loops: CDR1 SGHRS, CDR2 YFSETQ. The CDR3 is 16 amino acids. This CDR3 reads CASSPQASGGAGEQFF. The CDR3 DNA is TGCGCCAGCAGCCCCCAAGCTAGCGGGGGGGCGGGAGAGCAGTTCTTC.

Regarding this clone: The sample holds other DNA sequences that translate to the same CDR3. In nucleotides, the CDR3 is TGCGCCAGCAGCCAAGACAGGGGCTACGAGCAGTACTTC. Its translation: CASSQDRGYEQYF. V gene TRBV4-3 combines with J gene TRBJ2-7, with D tentatively TRBD1 (6 bases). The CDR3 is made up of 13 amino acids. Germline CDR1 is LGHNA and CDR2 is YSLEER. V lost 0 bases to trimming and J lost 3 bases, with 6 bases between them.

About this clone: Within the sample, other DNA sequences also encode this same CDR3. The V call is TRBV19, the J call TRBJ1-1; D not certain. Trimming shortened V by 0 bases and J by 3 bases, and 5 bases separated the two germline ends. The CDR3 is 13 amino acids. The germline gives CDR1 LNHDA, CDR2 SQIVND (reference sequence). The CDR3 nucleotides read TGTGCCAGTAGTATAGAAAGAGACACTGAAGCTTTCTTT. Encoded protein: CASSIERDTEAFF.

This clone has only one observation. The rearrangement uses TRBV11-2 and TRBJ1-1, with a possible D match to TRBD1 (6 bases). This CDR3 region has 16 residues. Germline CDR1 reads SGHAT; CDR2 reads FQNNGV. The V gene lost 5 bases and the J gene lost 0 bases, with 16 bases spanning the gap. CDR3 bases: TGTGCCAGCAGCCCTGGGGTCGGGGGGCTGAACACTGAAGCTTTCTTT. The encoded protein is CASSPGVGGLNTEAFF.

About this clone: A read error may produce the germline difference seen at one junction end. The CDR3 region is CASSQDITGNYEQYF. The DNA for the CDR3 is TGCGCCAGCAGCCAAGATATTACGGGAAACTACGAGCAGTACTTC. The chain recombines TRBV5-6 with TRBJ2-7, with a weak D call TRBD2 (5 bases). In germline, CDR1 is SGHDT, CDR2 YYEEEE. The CDR3 consists of 15 residues.

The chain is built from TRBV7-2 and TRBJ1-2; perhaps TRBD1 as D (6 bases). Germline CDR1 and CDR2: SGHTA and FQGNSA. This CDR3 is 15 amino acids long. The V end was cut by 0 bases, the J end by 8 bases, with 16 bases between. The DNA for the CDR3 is TGTGCCAGCAGCTTAGCCCTCTTACAGGGTGGAGGCTACACCTTC. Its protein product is CASSLALLQGGGYTF.

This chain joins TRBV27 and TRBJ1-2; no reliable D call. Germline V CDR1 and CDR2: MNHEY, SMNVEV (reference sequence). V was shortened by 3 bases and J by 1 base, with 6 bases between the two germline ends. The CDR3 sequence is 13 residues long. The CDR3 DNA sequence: TGTGCCAGCAGTTTTCAGAATAACTATGGCTACACCTTC. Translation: CASSFQNNYGYTF.

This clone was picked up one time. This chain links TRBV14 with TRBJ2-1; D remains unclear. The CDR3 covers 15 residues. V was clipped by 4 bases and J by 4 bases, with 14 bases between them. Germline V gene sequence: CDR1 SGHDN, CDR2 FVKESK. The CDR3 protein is CASSPTVTDYNEQFF. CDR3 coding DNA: TGTGCCAGCAGCCCTACAGTCACTGATTACAATGAGCAGTTCTTC.

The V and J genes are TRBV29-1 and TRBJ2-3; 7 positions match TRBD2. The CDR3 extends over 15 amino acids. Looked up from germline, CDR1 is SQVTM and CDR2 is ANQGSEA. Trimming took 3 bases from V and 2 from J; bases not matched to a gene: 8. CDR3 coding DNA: TGCAGCGTTGATGCTGGAGCGGGGACCACAGATACGCAGTATTTT. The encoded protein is CSVDAGAGTTDTQYF.

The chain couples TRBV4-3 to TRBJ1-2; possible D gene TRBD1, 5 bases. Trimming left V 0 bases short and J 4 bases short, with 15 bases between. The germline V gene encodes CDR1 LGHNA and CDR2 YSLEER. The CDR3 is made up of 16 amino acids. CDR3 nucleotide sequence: TGCGCCAGCAGCCAAGATCCCGGCAGGGCAAGCTATGGCTACACCTTC. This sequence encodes CASSQDPGRASYGYTF.

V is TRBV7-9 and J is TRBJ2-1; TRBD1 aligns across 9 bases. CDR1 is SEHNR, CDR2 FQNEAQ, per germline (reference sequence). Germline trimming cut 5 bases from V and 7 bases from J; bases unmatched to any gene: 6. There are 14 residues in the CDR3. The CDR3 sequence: CASSQQGAGNEQFF. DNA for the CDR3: TGTGCCAGCAGCCAACAGGGGGCAGGGAATGAGCAGTTCTTC.

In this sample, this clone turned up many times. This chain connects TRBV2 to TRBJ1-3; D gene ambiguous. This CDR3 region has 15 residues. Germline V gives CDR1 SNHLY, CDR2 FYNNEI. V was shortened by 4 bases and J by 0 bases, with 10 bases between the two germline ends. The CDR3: CASSADGGSGNTIYF. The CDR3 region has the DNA TGTGCCAGCAGTGCGGACGGAGGCTCTGGAAACACCATATATTTT.

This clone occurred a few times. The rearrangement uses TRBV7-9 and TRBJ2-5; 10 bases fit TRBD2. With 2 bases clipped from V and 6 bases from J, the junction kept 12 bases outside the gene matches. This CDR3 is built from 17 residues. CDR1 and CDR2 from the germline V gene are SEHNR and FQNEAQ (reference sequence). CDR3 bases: TGTGCCAGCAGCTTATTTAAGAGCGGGAGGGCCTCGAAGACCCAGTACTTC. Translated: CASSLFKSGRASKTQYF.

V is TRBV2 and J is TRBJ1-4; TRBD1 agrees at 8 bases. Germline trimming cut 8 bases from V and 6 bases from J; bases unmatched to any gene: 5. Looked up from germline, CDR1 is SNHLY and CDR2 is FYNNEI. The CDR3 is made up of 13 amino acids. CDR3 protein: CASLRTGYEKLFF. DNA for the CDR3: TGTGCCAGCCTAAGGACAGGGTATGAAAAACTGTTTTTT.

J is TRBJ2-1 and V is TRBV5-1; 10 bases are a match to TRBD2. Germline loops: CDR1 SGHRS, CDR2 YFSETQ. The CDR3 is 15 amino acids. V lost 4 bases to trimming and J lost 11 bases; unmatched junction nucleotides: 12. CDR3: CASSVEAGGPRKQFF. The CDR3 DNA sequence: TGCGCCAGCAGCGTGGAAGCGGGAGGGCCACGAAAGCAGTTCTTC.

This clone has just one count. CDR3 protein: CASSFIGTPRGDGYTF. CDR3 coding DNA: TGTGCCAGCAGTTTTATCGGGACACCACGAGGGGATGGCTACACCTTC. This chain connects TRBV28 to TRBJ1-2, with a possible D match to TRBD1 (6 bases). This CDR3 contains 16 residues. Germline V gene lookup returns CDR1 MDHEN and CDR2 SYDVKM. V was shortened by 3 bases and J by 6 bases, with 20 bases between the two germline ends.

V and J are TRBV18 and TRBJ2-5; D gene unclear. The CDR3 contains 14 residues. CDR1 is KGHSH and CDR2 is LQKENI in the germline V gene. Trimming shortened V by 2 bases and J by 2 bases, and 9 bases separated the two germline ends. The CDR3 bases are TGTGCCAGCTCACCAAACTCTGAACAAGAGACCCAGTACTTC. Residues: CASSPNSEQETQYF.

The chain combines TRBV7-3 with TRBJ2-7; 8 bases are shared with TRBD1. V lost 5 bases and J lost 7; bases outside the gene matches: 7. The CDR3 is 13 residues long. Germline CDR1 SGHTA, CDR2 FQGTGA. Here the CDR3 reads CASSETRGREQYF. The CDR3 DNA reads TGTGCCAGCAGCGAAACCAGGGGGCGGGAGCAGTACTTC.

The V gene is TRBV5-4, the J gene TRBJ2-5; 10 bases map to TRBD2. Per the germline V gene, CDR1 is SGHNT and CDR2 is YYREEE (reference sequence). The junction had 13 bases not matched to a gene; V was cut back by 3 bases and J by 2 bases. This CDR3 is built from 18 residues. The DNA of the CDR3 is TGTGCCAGCAGCTCCGCTTCGGCTAGCGGGGGCGGGCAAGAGACCCAGTACTTC. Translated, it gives CASSSASASGGGQETQYF.